These 31 T cell receptor beta chains were all obtained from the same sample, sequenced in a study of shared clonotypes between healthy human individuals. Method: immunoSEQ multiplex PCR; TCRdb's copy keeps in-frame clones and lacks some. Here the sample spans 2.5 million or so clones, roughly 92% being singletons. The sequenced material came from naive CD4+ T cells sorted from blood. The sample's subset: CD45RA+ positively selected. Receptors were obtained from a young man in good health.

The chain recombines TRBV30 with TRBJ2-7, with TRBD1 identical over 7 bases. Germline CDR1 is GTSNPN and CDR2 is SVGIG (reference sequence). The CDR3 contains 13 residues. V was clipped by 1 base and J by 6 bases; unmatched bases: 6. CDR3 sequence (DNA): TGTGCCTGGAGTGGGACTTACAGGGGCGAGCAGTACTTC. Protein sequence: CAWSGTYRGEQYF.

As regards this clone: Mismatch with germline at one junction end may stem from a read error. The chain carries TRBV7-7 and TRBJ2-5, with D unclear. Per germline, CDR1 SSHAT and CDR2 FNYEAQ (reference sequence). CDR3 length equals 11 residues. The CDR3 nucleotides are TGTGCTAGCAGCTTACTTGAGACCCAGTACTTC. This translates into CASSLLETQYF.

V and J are TRBV11-3 and TRBJ2-4; 9 nucleotides agree with TRBD2. The CDR3 sequence is 14 residues long. Germline V gene data show CDR1 as SGHNT and CDR2 as YENEEA. V was pared by 3 bases and J by 12 bases, with 9 bases of the junction left unmatched. The CDR3 sequence is CASSLDRTSVTQYF. The CDR3, as DNA: TGTGCCAGCAGCTTGGACCGGACTAGCGTGACTCAGTACTTC.

This chain joins TRBV18 and TRBJ2-1; 8 bases align to TRBD2. Germline CDR1 and CDR2: KGHSH and LQKENI. The CDR3 totals 15 residues. V was clipped by 3 bases and J by 7 bases; unmatched bases: 8. The CDR3 region is CASSPRAGVENEQFF. CDR3 coding DNA: TGTGCCAGCTCACCTAGAGCGGGAGTAGAAAATGAGCAGTTCTTC.

The chain has TRBV19 and TRBJ2-3; D possibly corresponds to TRBD2 (6 bases). CDR3 length: 16 residues. Germline V gene data show CDR1 as LNHDA and CDR2 as SQIVND (reference sequence). V was clipped by 6 bases and J by 6 bases, with 22 bases between them. CDR3 nucleotide sequence: TGTGCCAGTAGAGGGAACCGCGGGACCCATCAGGATACGCAGTATTTT. Amino acids: CASRGNRGTHQDTQYF.

This chain uses TRBV7-8 with TRBJ2-4, with 7 bases that match TRBD2. Germline CDR1 and CDR2: SGHVS and FQNEAQ. J lost 0 bases, V lost 5 bases, and 10 bases had no gene match. The length of the CDR3 is 17 residues. CDR3 coding DNA: TGTGCCAGCAGCCGACGCCCGGGGGGTCTAGCCAAAAACATTCAGTACTTC. It yields the protein CASSRRPGGLAKNIQYF.

This chain links TRBV19 with TRBJ1-6, with 7 bases that match TRBD1. This CDR3 comprises 14 residues. The germline V gene has CDR1 LNHDA and CDR2 SQIVND (reference sequence). V lost 6 bases and J lost 5; bases outside the gene matches: 4. In DNA, the CDR3 is TGTGCCAGTAGCCATGGACAGGATAATTCACCCCTCCACTTT. It codes for CASSHGQDNSPLHF.

The chain is built from TRBV5-1 and TRBJ2-2, with 9 nucleotides matching TRBD1. Per the germline V gene, CDR1 is SGHRS and CDR2 is YFSETQ. This CDR3 has 16 residues. V lost 3 bases and J lost 4; bases outside the gene matches: 7. The CDR3 is CASSSGTGIGTGELFF. CDR3 in DNA: TGCGCCAGCAGCTCCGGGACAGGGATCGGCACCGGGGAGCTGTTTTTT.

J is TRBJ1-6 and V is TRBV6-5; tentatively, D is TRBD1 (5 bases). This CDR3 comprises 16 residues. Trimming took off 0 bases at V and 4 bases at J, with 10 bases between the two ends. Per germline, CDR1 MNHEY and CDR2 SVGAGI. The CDR3 region is CASSYSAGGYNSPLHF. In nucleotides, the CDR3 is TGTGCCAGCAGTTACTCGGCCGGGGGTTATAATTCACCCCTCCACTTT.

The genes are TRBV2 and TRBJ2-7; TRBD1 is a possible D gene (6 bases). V lost 2 bases and J 4 bases, leaving 9 bases between the germline ends. Germline CDR1 reads SNHLY; CDR2 reads FYNNEI. The CDR3 runs to 13 residues. Here the CDR3 reads CASSEIRGYEQYF. The CDR3 nucleotides are TGTGCCAGCAGTGAAATCAGGGGTTACGAGCAGTACTTC.

The rearrangement uses TRBV7-9 and TRBJ1-1; the D gene is possibly TRBD1 (6 bases). Per the germline V gene, CDR1 is SEHNR and CDR2 is FQNEAQ (reference sequence). Trimming left V 4 bases short and J 3 bases short, with 12 bases between. This CDR3 contains 14 residues. Here the CDR3 DNA reads TGTGCCAGCAGCTGGCTAGGGGGTGACACTGAAGCTTTCTTT. It encodes CASSWLGGDTEAFF.

The CDR3 DNA reads TGTGCCAGTAGCATCTCAGGGGGAAAGAGTGAAAAACTGTTTTTT. Translation: CASSISGGKSEKLFF. J is TRBJ1-4 and V is TRBV19, with 7 bases that match TRBD1. The V and J ends lost 6 bases and 7 bases, in that order; junction bases with no gene match: 11. The CDR3 is 15 residues long. The germline gives CDR1 LNHDA, CDR2 SQIVND (reference sequence).

The rearrangement links TRBV7-9 to TRBJ2-1; tentatively, D is TRBD2 (5 bases). Germline CDR1 SEHNR, CDR2 FQNEAQ (reference sequence). This CDR3 has 15 amino acids. Trimming removed 5 bases at V and 2 bases at J, with 13 bases between. The CDR3 DNA reads TGTGCCAGCAGCAAGGTACCGGGAACCTACAATGAGCAGTTCTTC. This sequence encodes CASSKVPGTYNEQFF.

The V gene is TRBV27, the J gene TRBJ2-5; D could derive from TRBD1 or TRBD2 (5 bases each). The V and J ends lost 7 bases and 5 bases respectively, with 20 bases between them. The CDR3 loop spans 15 amino acids. Germline lookup yields CDR1 MNHEY and CDR2 SMNVEV (reference sequence). CDR3 in DNA: TGTGCCAGCACTCAACGGGGCAGGGAGTGGGAGACCCAGTACTTC. This sequence encodes CASTQRGREWETQYF.

The chain is built from TRBV6-4 and TRBJ2-7; D remains ambiguous. CDR1 is MRHNA and CDR2 is SNTAGT in the germline V gene. CDR3 length equals 15 residues. Between the trimmed V and J ends, which lost 0 bases and 2 bases, there was a span of 11 bases. DNA for the CDR3: TGTGCCAGCAGTGACTCCGGGTCTTACCCCTACGAGCAGTACTTC. Its translation: CASSDSGSYPYEQYF.

This clone has only a few counts. This chain joins TRBV6-1 and TRBJ1-1; no definite D call. The ends were cut back, 3 bases at V and 1 base at J, with 3 bases in the middle. This CDR3 spans 12 amino acids. Germline values: CDR1 MNHNS, CDR2 SASEGT. The CDR3 DNA reads as TGTGCCAGCAGTGACAGGAACACTGAAGCTTTCTTT. Translating gives CASSDRNTEAFF.

The genes are TRBV5-1 and TRBJ1-2, with D perhaps matching TRBD1 (6 bases). Trimming took 4 bases from V and 8 from J, leaving 18 bases between them. There are 14 residues in the CDR3. Germline V gene data show CDR1 as SGHRS and CDR2 as YFSETQ. The CDR3 DNA follows: TGCGCCAGCAGCCTCAGTGTGGGGGCAAGAGGCTACACCTTC. Its translation: CASSLSVGARGYTF. The full variable domain, its missing parts supplied by reference TRBV5-1 and TRBJ1-2, is KAGVTQTPRYLIKTRGQQVTLSCSPISGHRSVSWYQQTPGQGLQFLFEYFSETQRNKGNFPGRFSGRQFSNSRSEMNVSTLELGDSALYLCASSLSVGARGYTFGSGTRLTVV.

The rearrangement links TRBV2 to TRBJ1-1; a possible D gene is TRBD1 (5 bases). Trimming removed 1 base at V and 1 base at J, with 10 bases between. CDR1 and CDR2 from the germline V gene are SNHLY and FYNNEI. CDR3 length: 15 amino acids. The CDR3 reads CASSEGWGRNTEAFF. In nucleotides, the CDR3 is TGTGCCAGCAGTGAAGGTTGGGGCCGGAACACTGAAGCTTTCTTT.

This chain connects TRBV4-2 to TRBJ1-6; 9 bases agree with TRBD1. The CDR3 totals 16 residues. The V gene end was trimmed by 0 bases and the J gene end by 7 bases; junction bases not matched to a gene: 4. Germline V gene data show CDR1 as LGHNA and CDR2 as YNFKEQ. The CDR3: CASSQEGQGQNSPLHF. CDR3 nucleotide sequence: TGTGCCAGCAGCCAAGAGGGACAGGGACAAAATTCACCCCTCCACTTT.

The chain has TRBV7-2 and TRBJ2-1; a possible D gene is TRBD2 (5 bases). Germline CDR1 and CDR2: SGHTA and FQGNSA. Trimming shortened V by 3 bases and J by 12 bases, and 18 bases separated the two germline ends. This CDR3 region has 14 residues. CDR3 DNA: TGTGCCAGCAGCTTTGACTCGCCTGTGAGCGGGCAGTTCTTC. Amino acid sequence: CASSFDSPVSGQFF. The full variable domain, with the rest looked up from reference TRBV7-2 and TRBJ2-1, is GAGVSQSPSNKVTEKGKDVELRCDPISGHTALYWYRQSLGQGLEFLIYFQGNSAPDKSGLPSDRFSAERTGGSVSTLTIQRTQQEDSAVYLCASSFDSPVSGQFFGPGTRLTVL.

The V gene is TRBV6-5, the J gene TRBJ1-2; weak D call: TRBD1 (5 bases). CDR3 size: 12 residues. V lost 9 bases to trimming and J lost 7 bases, with 15 bases between them. Germline CDR1 MNHEY, CDR2 SVGAGI. CDR3 residues: CASGWGVGGYTF. CDR3 in DNA: TGTGCCAGTGGTTGGGGGGTGGGTGGCTACACCTTC.

The chain is built from TRBV30 and TRBJ1-2; D ambiguous. Looked up from germline, CDR1 is GTSNPN and CDR2 is SVGIG (reference sequence). The CDR3 is 14 amino acids. V was trimmed by 1 base and J by 8 bases, leaving 17 bases between them. The CDR3 protein is CAWSGTSGLMGYTF. CDR3 in DNA: TGTGCCTGGAGTGGCACATCGGGTCTGATGGGCTACACCTTC.

The chain couples TRBV25-1 to TRBJ1-2, with D perhaps TRBD1 (5 bases). This CDR3 is 12 amino acids long. The germline gives CDR1 MGHDK, CDR2 SYGVNS. Trimming cost V 4 bases and J 7 bases, with 10 bases left between them. CDR3 in DNA: TGTGCCAGCAGTGCGTTCGGGGGTGGCTACACCTTC. Encoded protein: CASSAFGGGYTF.

The chain carries TRBV2 and TRBJ2-1, with 12 bases fitting TRBD2. The CDR3 length is 19 residues. CDR1 and CDR2 (germline): SNHLY, FYNNEI. The trim removed 7 bases at V and 5 bases at J, leaving 18 bases unmatched. In DNA, the CDR3 is TGTGCCAGCACACGACTAGCGGGAGCTCCCACGCCAAATGACAATGAGCAGTTCTTC. This sequence encodes CASTRLAGAPTPNDNEQFF.

V and J are TRBV11-2 and TRBJ1-1; no definite D call. V was clipped by 1 base and J by 7 bases, with 16 bases between them. This CDR3 region has 15 residues. In germline, CDR1 is SGHAT, CDR2 FQNNGV. The DNA for the CDR3 is TGTGCCAGCAGCTTAGGGCGAAAAAGGGCGGATGAAGCTTTCTTT. Its translation is CASSLGRKRADEAFF.

This clone was observed a single time. The chain carries TRBV11-2 and TRBJ1-1; a possible D gene is TRBD1 (6 bases). The V and J ends lost 3 bases and 6 bases respectively, with 11 bases between them. Germline-derived CDR1 and CDR2 are SGHAT and FQNNGV. CDR3 length equals 13 residues. The CDR3 DNA is TGTGCCAGCAGCTTGGGGGGCAAGTCTGAAGCTTTCTTT. Translated, it gives CASSLGGKSEAFF.

The chain recombines TRBV29-1 with TRBJ1-1; the D is unclear. Germline assignment: CDR1 SQVTM and CDR2 ANQGSEA. Trimming shortened V by 2 bases and J by 10 bases, and 8 bases separated the two germline ends. This CDR3 has 10 residues. As DNA, the CDR3 is TGCAGCGTTGAACAGTTTGGAGCTTTCTTT. Translating gives CSVEQFGAFF.

This clone came up once. This same CDR3 is encoded by further DNA sequences in the sample. The V gene is TRBV18, the J gene TRBJ2-7; no clear D gene. This CDR3 region has 12 residues. V lost 3 bases, J lost 4 bases, and 7 bases lay in between. Germline CDR1 reads KGHSH; CDR2 reads LQKENI. CDR3 bases: TGTGCCAGCTCACCGGGAAGATACGAGCAGTACTTC. Translation: CASSPGRYEQYF.

The CDR3 spells CASSTRLAGTDTQYF. The CDR3 DNA reads as TGTGCCAGCAGCACGAGACTAGCGGGCACAGATACGCAGTATTTT. The V gene is TRBV9, the J gene TRBJ2-3; 9 nucleotides line up with TRBD2. The germline V gene encodes CDR1 SGDLS and CDR2 YYNGEE. V lost 4 bases, J lost 1 base, and 4 bases stayed unmatched. The CDR3 has 15 amino acids.

The CDR3 sequence: CASSRDAESPLHF. Here the CDR3 DNA reads TGTGCCAGCAGCCGGGACGCAGAGTCACCCCTCCACTTT. The chain uses TRBV6-6 and TRBJ1-6, with D maybe TRBD1 (5 bases). From germline, CDR1 is MNHNY and CDR2 SVGAGI (reference sequence). CDR3 length: 13 residues. V lost 6 bases and J lost 10, with 13 bases in between.

V is TRBV5-6 and J is TRBJ2-7; D remains unclear. This CDR3 is 12 amino acids long. V was pared by 4 bases and J by 3 bases, with 8 bases between. Germline CDR1 SGHDT, CDR2 YYEEEE. In DNA, the CDR3 is TGTGCCAGCAGCCAACGGAGCTACGAGCAGTACTTC. Its protein product is CASSQRSYEQYF.